A single sample gave rise to the 17 T cell receptor beta chains below, sequenced in a study of beta chain features in type 1 diabetes. Study findings and constraints: All four CD4+ subsets of Type 1 diabetes patients contained TCRB CDR3s that were moderately but significantly shorter.

Reverse transcribing all isolated RNA meant expressed TCRB transcripts were sequenced. Assay: immunoSEQ multiplex PCR; the TCRdb copy retains only in-frame clones and omits some. The sample lists 250,000 to 300,000 clones, 13% to 15% occurring once. For these receptors, no antigen is known. The sample taken for sequencing was naive CD4+ T cells from blood. The origin of the receptors is a man aged 30-40 years with type 1 diabetes.

This clone was seen only a few times. The V call is TRBV15, the J call TRBJ2-7; 8 bases map to TRBD1. Germline V lookup: CDR1 LNHNV, CDR2 YYDKDF (reference sequence). The trim removed 0 bases at V and 0 bases at J, leaving 1 base unmatched. This CDR3 has 15 amino acids. In DNA form, the CDR3 reads TGTGCCACCAGCAGAGATCAGGGGGCCTCCTACGAGCAGTACTTC. Translation gives CATSRDQGASYEQYF.

This clone has only a few counts. V is TRBV5-1 and J is TRBJ2-2; possibly TRBD1 for D (6 bases). Between the trimmed V and J ends, which lost 4 bases and 1 base, there was a span of 11 bases. Germline-derived CDR1 and CDR2 are SGHRS and YFSETQ. The CDR3 totals 15 residues. Written as DNA, the CDR3 is TGCGCCAGCAGCCCAGGACAGCTGAACACCGGGGAGCTGTTTTTT. Encoded protein: CASSPGQLNTGELFF.

This clone occurred a few times. The gene calls are TRBV7-9 and TRBJ2-7, with TRBD2 matching 10 bases. The V segment lost 5 bases and the J segment 3 bases; nucleotides outside the gene matches: 10. Germline assignment: CDR1 SEHNR and CDR2 FQNEAQ (reference sequence). The CDR3 loop spans 16 amino acids. The CDR3 sequence is CASSGSGTSVFYEQYF. The CDR3 DNA reads TGTGCCAGCAGCGGCTCCGGGACTAGCGTTTTCTACGAGCAGTACTTC.

This clone has more than one count but fewer than ten. The chain couples TRBV5-1 to TRBJ2-2; 8 nucleotides match TRBD2. The CDR3 consists of 17 residues. Per germline, CDR1 SGHRS and CDR2 YFSETQ. With V trimmed by 3 bases and J by 4 bases, 11 bases remained unmatched. The CDR3 loop reads CASSWPSGGRSTGELFF. CDR3 DNA: TGCGCCAGCAGCTGGCCGTCCGGCGGGAGGTCCACCGGGGAGCTGTTTTTT.

This rearrangement joins TRBV30 to TRBJ2-1; D remains ambiguous. Per germline, CDR1 GTSNPN and CDR2 SVGIG (reference sequence). The CDR3 spans 14 residues. Trimming removed 1 base from V and 7 bases from J, with 14 bases in between. The CDR3 sequence: CAWSAPGSRNEQFF. The CDR3 coding sequence is TGTGCCTGGAGTGCCCCGGGTAGCCGGAATGAGCAGTTCTTC.

This chain links TRBV14 with TRBJ1-1, with TRBD1 identical over 9 bases. Trimming took 4 bases from V and 4 from J; bases not matched to a gene: 4. Germline-derived CDR1 and CDR2 are SGHDN and FVKESK. The CDR3 spans 14 residues. In DNA form, the CDR3 reads TGTGCCAGCAGCCCTCGGGACAGGGTCACTGAAGCTTTCTTT. Protein product: CASSPRDRVTEAFF.

This clone has a handful of counts. The V gene is TRBV20-1, the J gene TRBJ2-3, with D tentatively TRBD2 (6 bases). CDR3 size: 11 residues. The germline gives CDR1 DFQATT, CDR2 SNEGSKA (reference sequence). CDR3 coding DNA: TGCGTTTCCCCAGCGGGTAATACGCAGTATTTT. Its translation is CVSPAGNTQYF.

This sequence joins TRBV29-1 and TRBJ1-2; 8 bases agree with TRBD1. The CDR3 extends over 12 amino acids. V lost 6 bases to trimming and J lost 3 bases; unmatched junction nucleotides: 3. Germline assignment: CDR1 SQVTM and CDR2 ANQGSEA. CDR3 in DNA: TGCAGCGTGATGGGACAGGACTATGGCTACACCTTC. It is translated as CSVMGQDYGYTF.

The CDR3 region has the DNA TGTGCCAGCAGCCCCAGAAGACAGTCCGGGCACACTGAAGCTTTCTTT. Protein product: CASSPRRQSGHTEAFF. This chain uses TRBV7-8 with TRBJ1-1, with D perhaps matching TRBD1 (5 bases). Trimming took 5 bases from V and 3 from J, leaving 19 bases between them. Germline V gives CDR1 SGHVS, CDR2 FQNEAQ. The CDR3 sequence is 16 residues long.

The chain carries TRBV18 and TRBJ2-1, with D perhaps matching TRBD2 (6 bases). Trimming shortened V by 3 bases and J by 5 bases, and 11 bases separated the two germline ends. Germline V lookup: CDR1 KGHSH, CDR2 LQKENI. CDR3 length equals 14 residues. CDR3 coding DNA: TGTGCCAGCTCACCCCAGACTAGTCACAATGAGCAGTTCTTC. Protein product: CASSPQTSHNEQFF. Combining the CDR3 with reference TRBV18 and TRBJ2-1 gives the whole variable domain NAGVMQNPRHLVRRRGQEARLRCSPMKGHSHVYWYRQLPEEGLKFMVYLQKENIIDESGMPKERFSAEFPKEGPSILRIQQVVRGDSAAYFCASSPQTSHNEQFFGPGTRLTVL.

This rearrangement joins TRBV14 to TRBJ2-1; 13 bases agree with TRBD2. CDR3 length: 16 amino acids. CDR1 SGHDN and CDR2 FVKESK come from the germline V gene. Germline trimming cut 3 bases from V and 9 bases from J; bases unmatched to any gene: 8. CDR3: CASSQPGLAGVFEQFF. The CDR3 coding sequence is TGTGCCAGCAGCCAGCCCGGACTAGCGGGAGTTTTTGAGCAGTTCTTC.

The chain couples TRBV5-1 to TRBJ2-3, with unresolved D. CDR1 is SGHRS and CDR2 is YFSETQ in the germline V gene. The V end was cut by 2 bases, the J end by 2 bases, with 6 bases between. The CDR3 totals 13 residues. CDR3 nucleotide sequence: TGCGCCAGCAGCTTTGACTTCACAGATACGCAGTATTTT. It codes for CASSFDFTDTQYF.

The DNA of the CDR3 is TGCGCCAGCAGCTTGGGGAGGACCCGATACAATGAGCAGTTCTTC. Translating gives CASSLGRTRYNEQFF. The rearrangement links TRBV5-1 to TRBJ2-1; D is possibly TRBD2 (5 bases). V was pared by 0 bases and J by 4 bases, with 11 bases between. This CDR3 comprises 15 residues. Looked up from germline, CDR1 is SGHRS and CDR2 is YFSETQ.

This chain connects TRBV4-3 to TRBJ1-5, with D possibly TRBD1 on 5 matching bases. The V end was cut by 0 bases, the J end by 7 bases, with 13 bases between. This CDR3 has 15 amino acids. Germline CDR1 LGHNA, CDR2 YSLEER. The CDR3, as DNA: TGCGCCAGCAGCCAAGACCCAGGGATTAGGCAGCCCCAGCATTTT. This codes for CASSQDPGIRQPQHF.

The chain uses TRBV9 and TRBJ2-2, with 9 positions matching TRBD2. Germline V gives CDR1 SGDLS, CDR2 YYNGEE. The CDR3 sequence is 15 residues long. The junction had 3 bases not matched to a gene; V was cut back by 0 bases and J by 6 bases. In DNA, the CDR3 is TGTGCCAGCAGCGTAGGGGCGGGAGGGGCCGGGGAGCTGTTTTTT. Translating gives CASSVGAGGAGELFF.

V usage is TRBV19 and J usage is TRBJ2-1; the D gene is possibly TRBD2 (6 bases). Germline CDR1 and CDR2: LNHDA and SQIVND (reference sequence). The V gene lost 5 bases and the J gene lost 4 bases, with 15 bases spanning the gap. This CDR3 region has 15 residues. CDR3 DNA: TGTGCCAGTAGTCCAGGGACTCAAGCTTACAATGAGCAGTTCTTC. This codes for CASSPGTQAYNEQFF.

This clone appeared a few times. The genes are TRBV29-1 and TRBJ2-1; no firm D call. V dropped 8 bases and J dropped 0 bases, with 11 bases sitting between them. The CDR3 loop spans 13 amino acids. Germline V CDR1 and CDR2: SQVTM, ANQGSEA. The CDR3 DNA reads as TGCAGCCAAACAGAGAGCTCCTACAATGAGCAGTTCTTC. Its protein is CSQTESSYNEQFF.